This is a list of T cell receptor beta chains from one sample in a study of human T cells and chemical hapten exposure. TCRdb re-analysed the RACE reads in MiXCR, keeping a single row per CDR3 protein. Here the sample spans some 120,000 distinct CDR3 sequences, around 10% being singletons. The specimen comprised whole blood, sampled in connection with sensitization to the hapten diphenylcyclopropenone (DPC). The receptors derive from a woman in her 50s with alopecia areata. Some clones in this sample may be carry-over from other donors' samples. Each CDR3 is given with its conserved first and last residue.

j_call	v_call	cdr3_aa
TRBJ2-7	TRBV28	CGTEAYEQYF
TRBJ2-3	TRBV12-3/TRBV12-4	CASSLAAPDTQYF
TRBJ1-4	TRBV4-1	CASSRGTANEKLFF
TRBJ1-5	TRBV7-8	CASSKTGSFNQPQHF
TRBJ2-7	TRBV5-1	CASSRDSYSYEQYF
TRBJ2-2	TRBV11-2	CASSSLAGKTGELFF
TRBJ2-7	TRBV7-9	CASSSGVREQYF
TRBJ1-1	TRBV5-5	CASSLRNEAFF
TRBJ2-2	TRBV28	CASRGGLPGTGELFF
TRBJ1-6	TRBV27	CASNFLPGQGSYNSPLHF
TRBJ2-3	TRBV7-9	CASSSWDRAGDTQYF
TRBJ2-7	TRBV7-9	CASSSRDRAAGEQYF
TRBJ2-5	TRBV6-5	CASSYGDQETQYF
TRBJ1-6	TRBV27	CASRVDVLGSPLHF
TRBJ1-2	TRBV18	CASSPTVSRSYAYGYTF
TRBJ1-5	TRBV19	CASSKVTGTGVDQPQHF
TRBJ2-7	TRBV11-2	CASSLPHWRAYEQYF
TRBJ2-1	TRBV5-8	CASSFTLAGARYEQFF
TRBJ1-4	TRBV4-1	CASSQYVDEKLFF
TRBJ2-3	TRBV28	CATGDTQYF
TRBJ2-7	TRBV18	CASSPFTSGGGSEQYF
TRBJ2-7	TRBV5-1	CASSLVPQGEQYF
TRBJ1-5	TRBV28	CASSPTGSSNQPQHF
TRBJ1-2	TRBV7-6	CASSLGGPPDYGYTF